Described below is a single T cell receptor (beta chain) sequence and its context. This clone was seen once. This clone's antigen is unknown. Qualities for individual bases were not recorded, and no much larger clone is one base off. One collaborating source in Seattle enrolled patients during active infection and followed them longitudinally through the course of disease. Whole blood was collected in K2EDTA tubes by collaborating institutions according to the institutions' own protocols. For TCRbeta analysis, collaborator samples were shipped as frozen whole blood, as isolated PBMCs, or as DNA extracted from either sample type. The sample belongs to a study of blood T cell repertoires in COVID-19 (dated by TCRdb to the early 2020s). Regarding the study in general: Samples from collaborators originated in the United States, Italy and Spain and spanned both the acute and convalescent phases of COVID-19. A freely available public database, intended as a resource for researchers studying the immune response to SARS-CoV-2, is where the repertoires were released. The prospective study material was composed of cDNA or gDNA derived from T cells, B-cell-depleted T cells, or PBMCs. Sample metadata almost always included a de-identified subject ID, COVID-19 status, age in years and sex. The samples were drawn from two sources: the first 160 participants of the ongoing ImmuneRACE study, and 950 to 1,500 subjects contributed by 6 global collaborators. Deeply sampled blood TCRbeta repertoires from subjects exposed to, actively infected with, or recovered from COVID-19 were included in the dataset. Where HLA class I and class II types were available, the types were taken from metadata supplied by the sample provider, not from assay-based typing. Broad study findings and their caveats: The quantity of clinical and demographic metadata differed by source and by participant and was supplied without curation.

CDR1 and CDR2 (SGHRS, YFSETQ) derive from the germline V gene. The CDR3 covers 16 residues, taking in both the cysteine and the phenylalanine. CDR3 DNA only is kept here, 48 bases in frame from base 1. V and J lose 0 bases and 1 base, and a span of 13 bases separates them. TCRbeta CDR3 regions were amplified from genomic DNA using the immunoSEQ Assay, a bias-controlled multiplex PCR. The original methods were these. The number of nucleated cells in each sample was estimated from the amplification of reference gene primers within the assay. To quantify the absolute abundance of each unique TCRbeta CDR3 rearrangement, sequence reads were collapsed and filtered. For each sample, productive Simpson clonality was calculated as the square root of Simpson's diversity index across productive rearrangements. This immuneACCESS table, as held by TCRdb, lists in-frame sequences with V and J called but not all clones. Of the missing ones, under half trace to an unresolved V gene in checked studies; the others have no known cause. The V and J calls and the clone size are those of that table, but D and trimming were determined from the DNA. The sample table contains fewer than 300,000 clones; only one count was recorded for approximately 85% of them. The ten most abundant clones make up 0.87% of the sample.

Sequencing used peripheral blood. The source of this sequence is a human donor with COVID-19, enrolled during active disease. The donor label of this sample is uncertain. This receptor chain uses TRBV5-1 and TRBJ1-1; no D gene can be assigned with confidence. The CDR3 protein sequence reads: CASSLGTIGQNTEAFF. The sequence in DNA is TGCGCCAGCAGCTTGGGCACAATTGGGCAGAACACTGAAGCTTTCTTT. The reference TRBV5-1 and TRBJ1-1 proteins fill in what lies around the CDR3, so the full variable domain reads KAGVTQTPRYLIKTRGQQVTLSCSPISGHRSVSWYQQTPGQGLQFLFEYFSETQRNKGNFPGRFSGRQFSNSRSEMNVSTLELGDSALYLCASSLGTIGQNTEAFFGQGTRLTVV.